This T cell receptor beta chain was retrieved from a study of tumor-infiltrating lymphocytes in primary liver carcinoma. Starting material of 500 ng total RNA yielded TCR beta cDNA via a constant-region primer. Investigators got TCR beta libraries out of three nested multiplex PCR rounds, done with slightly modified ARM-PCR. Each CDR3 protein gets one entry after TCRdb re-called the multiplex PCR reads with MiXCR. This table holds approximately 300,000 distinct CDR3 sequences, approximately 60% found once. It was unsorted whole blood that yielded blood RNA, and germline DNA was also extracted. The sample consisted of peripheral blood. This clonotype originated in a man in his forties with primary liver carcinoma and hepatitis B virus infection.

CDR3 in amino acids: CASGTAAPQETQYF. The DNA of the CDR3 is TGTGCCAGCGGAACGGCAGCGCCTCAAGAGACCCAGTACTTC. The chain combines TRBV7-9 with TRBJ2-5; the D is unclear. CDR1 and CDR2 from the germline V gene are SEHNR and FQNEAQ (reference sequence). V lost 8 bases to trimming and J lost 2 bases, with 15 bases between them. The CDR3 length is 14 residues.